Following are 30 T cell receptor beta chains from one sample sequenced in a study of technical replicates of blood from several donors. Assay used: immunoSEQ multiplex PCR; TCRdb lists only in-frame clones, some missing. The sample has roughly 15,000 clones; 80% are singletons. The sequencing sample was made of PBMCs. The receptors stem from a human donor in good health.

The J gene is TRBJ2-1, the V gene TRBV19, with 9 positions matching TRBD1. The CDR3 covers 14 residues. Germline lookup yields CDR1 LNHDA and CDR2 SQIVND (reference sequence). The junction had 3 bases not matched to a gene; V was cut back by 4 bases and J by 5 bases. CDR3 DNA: TGTGCCAGTAGTACGACAGGGGGGAACAATGAGCAGTTCTTC. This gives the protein CASSTTGGNNEQFF.

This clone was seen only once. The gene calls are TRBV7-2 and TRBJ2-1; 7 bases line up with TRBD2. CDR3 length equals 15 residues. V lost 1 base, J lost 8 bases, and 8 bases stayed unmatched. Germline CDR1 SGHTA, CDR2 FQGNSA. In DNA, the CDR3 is TGTGCCAGCAGCTTAGGCGGCGGGAGTCGAGATGAGCAGTTCTTC. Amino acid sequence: CASSLGGGSRDEQFF.

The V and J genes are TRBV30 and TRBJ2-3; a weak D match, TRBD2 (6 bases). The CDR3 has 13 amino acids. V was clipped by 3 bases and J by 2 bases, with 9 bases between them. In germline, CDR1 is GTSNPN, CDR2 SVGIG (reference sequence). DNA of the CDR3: TGTGCCTGGAGCGGGGGTCACACAGATACGCAGTATTTT. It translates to CAWSGGHTDTQYF.

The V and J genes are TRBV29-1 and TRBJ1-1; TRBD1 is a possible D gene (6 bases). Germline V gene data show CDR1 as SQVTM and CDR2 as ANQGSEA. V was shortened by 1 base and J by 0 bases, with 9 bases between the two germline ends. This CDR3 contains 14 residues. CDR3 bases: TGCAGCGTTGAAGCGGCAGGGGTGAACACTGAAGCTTTCTTT. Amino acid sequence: CSVEAAGVNTEAFF.

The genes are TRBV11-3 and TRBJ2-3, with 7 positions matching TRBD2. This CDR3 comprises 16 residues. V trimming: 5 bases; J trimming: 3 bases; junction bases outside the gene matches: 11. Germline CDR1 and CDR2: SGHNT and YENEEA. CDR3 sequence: CASSPSMGEGTDTQYF. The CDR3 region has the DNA TGTGCCAGCAGCCCCAGCATGGGGGAGGGGACAGATACGCAGTATTTT.

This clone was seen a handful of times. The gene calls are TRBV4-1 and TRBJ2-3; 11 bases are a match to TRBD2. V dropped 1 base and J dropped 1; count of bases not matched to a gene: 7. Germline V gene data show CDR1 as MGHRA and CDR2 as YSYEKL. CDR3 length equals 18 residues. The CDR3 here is CASSQGGLAGGGTDTQYF. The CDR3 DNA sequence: TGCGCCAGCAGCCAAGGGGGGCTAGCGGGAGGTGGCACAGATACGCAGTATTTT.

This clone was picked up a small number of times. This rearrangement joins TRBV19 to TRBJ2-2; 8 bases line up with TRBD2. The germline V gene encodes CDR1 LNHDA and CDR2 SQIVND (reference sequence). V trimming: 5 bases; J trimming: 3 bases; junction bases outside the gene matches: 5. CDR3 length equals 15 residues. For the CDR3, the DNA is TGTGCCAGTAGTCGCGAGCGGGAGCACACCGGGGAGCTGTTTTTT. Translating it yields CASSREREHTGELFF.

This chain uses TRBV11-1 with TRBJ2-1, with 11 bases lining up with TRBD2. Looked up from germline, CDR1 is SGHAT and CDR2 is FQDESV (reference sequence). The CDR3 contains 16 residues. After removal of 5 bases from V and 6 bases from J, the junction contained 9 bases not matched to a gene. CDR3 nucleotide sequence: TGTGCCAGCAGCCCCTGGGGTAGCGGGAGGGCCAATGAGCAGTTCTTC. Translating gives CASSPWGSGRANEQFF.

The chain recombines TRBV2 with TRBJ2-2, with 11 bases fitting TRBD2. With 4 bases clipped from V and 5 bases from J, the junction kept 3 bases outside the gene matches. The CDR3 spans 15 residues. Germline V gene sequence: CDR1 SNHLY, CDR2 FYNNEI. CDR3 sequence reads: CASSALAGGTGELFF. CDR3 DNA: TGTGCCAGCAGTGCGCTAGCGGGAGGAACCGGGGAGCTGTTTTTT.

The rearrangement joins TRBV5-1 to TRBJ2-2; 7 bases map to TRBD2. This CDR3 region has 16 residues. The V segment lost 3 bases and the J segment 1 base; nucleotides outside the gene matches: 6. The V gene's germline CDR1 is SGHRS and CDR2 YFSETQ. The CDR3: CASSSGEGGNTGELFF. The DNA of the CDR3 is TGCGCCAGCAGCTCCGGGGAGGGAGGGAACACCGGGGAGCTGTTTTTT.

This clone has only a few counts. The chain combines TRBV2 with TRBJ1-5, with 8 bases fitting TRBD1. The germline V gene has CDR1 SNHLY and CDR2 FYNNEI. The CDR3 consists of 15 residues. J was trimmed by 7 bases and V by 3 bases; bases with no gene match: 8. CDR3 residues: CASSDRTGLNQPQHF. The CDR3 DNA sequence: TGTGCCAGCAGTGACCGGACAGGGCTGAACCAGCCCCAGCATTTT.

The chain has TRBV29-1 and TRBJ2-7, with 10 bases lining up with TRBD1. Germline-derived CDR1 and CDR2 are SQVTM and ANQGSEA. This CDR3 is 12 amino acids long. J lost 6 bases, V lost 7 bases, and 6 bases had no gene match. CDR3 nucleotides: TGCAGCGCCGGGACAGGGGCGGGCGAGCAGTACTTC. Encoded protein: CSAGTGAGEQYF.

CDR3 loop: CASSQDPGLETDTQYF. In nucleotides, the CDR3 is TGCGCCAGCAGCCAAGATCCGGGACTAGAAACAGATACGCAGTATTTT. The V gene is TRBV4-1, the J gene TRBJ2-3, with 8 bases lining up with TRBD2. The germline V gene encodes CDR1 MGHRA and CDR2 YSYEKL. J lost 3 bases, V lost 0 bases, and 5 bases had no gene match. The CDR3 consists of 16 residues.

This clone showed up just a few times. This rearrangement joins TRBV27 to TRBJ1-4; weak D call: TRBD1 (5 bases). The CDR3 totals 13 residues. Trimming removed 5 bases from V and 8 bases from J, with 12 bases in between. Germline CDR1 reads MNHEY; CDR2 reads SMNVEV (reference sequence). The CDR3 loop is CASSGGLDEKLFF. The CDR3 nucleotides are TGTGCCAGCAGTGGGGGACTTGACGAAAAACTGTTTTTT. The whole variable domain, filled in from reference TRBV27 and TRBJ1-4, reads EAQVTQNPRYLITVTGKKLTVTCSQNMNHEYMSWYRQDPGLGLRQIYYSMNVEVTDKGDVPEGYKVSRKEKRNFPLILESPSPNQTSLYFCASSGGLDEKLFFGSGTQLSVL.

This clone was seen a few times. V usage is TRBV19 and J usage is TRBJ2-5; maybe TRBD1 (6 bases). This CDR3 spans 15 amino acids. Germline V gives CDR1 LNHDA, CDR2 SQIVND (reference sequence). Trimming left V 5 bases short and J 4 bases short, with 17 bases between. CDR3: CASSGRGKSGETQYF. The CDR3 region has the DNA TGTGCCAGTAGTGGTAGGGGGAAATCGGGAGAGACCCAGTACTTC.

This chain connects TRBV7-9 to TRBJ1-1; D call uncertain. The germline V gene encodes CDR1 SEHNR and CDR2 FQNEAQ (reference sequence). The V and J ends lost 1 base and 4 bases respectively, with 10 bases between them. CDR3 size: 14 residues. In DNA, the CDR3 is TGTGCCAGCAGCTTAGTCAGTTTCCCCACTGAAGCTTTCTTT. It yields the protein CASSLVSFPTEAFF.

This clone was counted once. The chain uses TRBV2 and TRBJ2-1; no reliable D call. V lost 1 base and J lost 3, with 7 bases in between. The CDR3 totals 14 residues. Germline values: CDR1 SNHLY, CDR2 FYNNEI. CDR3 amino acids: CASSEVVDYNEQFF. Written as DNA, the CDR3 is TGTGCCAGCAGTGAAGTGGTAGACTACAATGAGCAGTTCTTC. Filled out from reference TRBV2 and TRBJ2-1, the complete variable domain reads EPEVTQTPSHQVTQMGQEVILRCVPISNHLYFYWYRQILGQKVEFLVSFYNNEISEKSEIFDDQFSVERPDGSNFTLKIRSTKLEDSAMYFCASSEVVDYNEQFFGPGTRLTVL.

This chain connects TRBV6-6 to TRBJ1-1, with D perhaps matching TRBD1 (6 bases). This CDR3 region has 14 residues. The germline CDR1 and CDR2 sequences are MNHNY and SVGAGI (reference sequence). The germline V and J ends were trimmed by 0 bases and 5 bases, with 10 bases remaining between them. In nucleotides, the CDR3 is TGTGCCAGCAGTTACTCACGGGACAAGACTGAAGCTTTCTTT. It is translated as CASSYSRDKTEAFF.

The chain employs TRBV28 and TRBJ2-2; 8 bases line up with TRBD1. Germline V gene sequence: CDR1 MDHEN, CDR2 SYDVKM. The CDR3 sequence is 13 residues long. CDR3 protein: CSTGTGNTGELFF. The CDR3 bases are TGTTCGACCGGGACAGGGAACACCGGGGAGCTGTTTTTT.

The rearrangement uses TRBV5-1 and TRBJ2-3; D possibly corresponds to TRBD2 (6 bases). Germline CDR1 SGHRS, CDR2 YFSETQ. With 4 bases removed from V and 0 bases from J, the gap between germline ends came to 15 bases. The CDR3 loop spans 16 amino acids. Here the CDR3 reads CASSPALAISTDTQYF. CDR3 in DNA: TGCGCCAGCAGCCCAGCTCTAGCGATAAGCACAGATACGCAGTATTTT.

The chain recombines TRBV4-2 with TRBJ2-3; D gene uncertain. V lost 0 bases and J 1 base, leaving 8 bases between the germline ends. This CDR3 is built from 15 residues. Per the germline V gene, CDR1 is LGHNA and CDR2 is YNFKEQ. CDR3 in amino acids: CASSQDTGGTDTQYF. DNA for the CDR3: TGTGCCAGCAGCCAAGATACCGGAGGCACAGATACGCAGTATTTT.

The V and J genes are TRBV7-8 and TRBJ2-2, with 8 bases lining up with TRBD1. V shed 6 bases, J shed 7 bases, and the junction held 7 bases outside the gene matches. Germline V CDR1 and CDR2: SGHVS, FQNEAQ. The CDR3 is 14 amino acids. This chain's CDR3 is CASSPQGAVGELFF. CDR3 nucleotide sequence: TGTGCCAGCAGTCCTCAGGGGGCGGTCGGGGAGCTGTTTTTT. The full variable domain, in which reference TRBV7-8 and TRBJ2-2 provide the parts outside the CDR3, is GAGVSQSPRYKVAKRGQDVALRCDPISGHVSLFWYQQALGQGPEFLTYFQNEAQLDKSGLPSDRFFAERPEGSVSTLKIQRTQQEDSAVYLCASSPQGAVGELFFGEGSRLTVL.

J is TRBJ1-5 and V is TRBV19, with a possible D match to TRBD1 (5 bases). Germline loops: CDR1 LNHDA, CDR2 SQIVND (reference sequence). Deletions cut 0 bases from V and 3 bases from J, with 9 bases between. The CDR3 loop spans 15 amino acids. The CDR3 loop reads CASSIEGGTNQPQHF. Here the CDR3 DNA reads TGTGCCAGTAGTATAGAGGGGGGAACCAATCAGCCCCAGCATTTT.

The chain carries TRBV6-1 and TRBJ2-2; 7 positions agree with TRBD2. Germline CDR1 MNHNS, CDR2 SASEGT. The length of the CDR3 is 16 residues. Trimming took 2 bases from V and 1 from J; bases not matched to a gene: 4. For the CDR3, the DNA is TGTGCCAGCAGTGAACTTCGCGGGAGGAACACCGGGGAGCTGTTTTTT. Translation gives CASSELRGRNTGELFF.

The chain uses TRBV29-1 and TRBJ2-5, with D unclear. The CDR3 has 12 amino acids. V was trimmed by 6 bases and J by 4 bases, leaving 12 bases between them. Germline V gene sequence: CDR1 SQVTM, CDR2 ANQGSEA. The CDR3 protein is CSVRSGSETQYF. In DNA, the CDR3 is TGCAGCGTCCGGAGTGGGTCAGAGACCCAGTACTTC.

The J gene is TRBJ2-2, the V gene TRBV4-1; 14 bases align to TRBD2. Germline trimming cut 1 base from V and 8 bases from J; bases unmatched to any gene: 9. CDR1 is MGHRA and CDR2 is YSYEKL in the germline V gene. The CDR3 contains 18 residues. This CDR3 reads CASSQVRGGLAGEGELFF. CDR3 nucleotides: TGCGCCAGCAGCCAAGTTAGGGGGGGACTAGCGGGAGAAGGGGAGCTGTTTTTT.

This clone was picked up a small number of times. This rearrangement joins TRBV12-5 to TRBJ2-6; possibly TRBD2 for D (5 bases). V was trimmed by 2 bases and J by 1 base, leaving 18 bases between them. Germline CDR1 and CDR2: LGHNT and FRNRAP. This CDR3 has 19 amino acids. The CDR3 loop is CASGLLTPGGFSGANVLTF. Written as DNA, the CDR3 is TGTGCTAGTGGTTTGTTGACGCCAGGCGGGTTTTCTGGGGCCAACGTCCTGACTTTC.

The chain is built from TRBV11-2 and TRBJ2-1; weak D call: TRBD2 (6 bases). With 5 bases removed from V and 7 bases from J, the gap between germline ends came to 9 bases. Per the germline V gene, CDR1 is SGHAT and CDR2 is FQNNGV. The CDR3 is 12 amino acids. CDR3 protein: CASSTGLNEQFF. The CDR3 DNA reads TGTGCCAGCAGCACGGGACTTAATGAGCAGTTCTTC.

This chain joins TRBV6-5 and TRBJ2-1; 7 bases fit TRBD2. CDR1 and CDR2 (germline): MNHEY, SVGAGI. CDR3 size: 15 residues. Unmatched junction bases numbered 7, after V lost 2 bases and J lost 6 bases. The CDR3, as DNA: TGTGCCAGCAGTTACGGTGGACTAGTTTTCAATGAGCAGTTCTTC. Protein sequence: CASSYGGLVFNEQFF.

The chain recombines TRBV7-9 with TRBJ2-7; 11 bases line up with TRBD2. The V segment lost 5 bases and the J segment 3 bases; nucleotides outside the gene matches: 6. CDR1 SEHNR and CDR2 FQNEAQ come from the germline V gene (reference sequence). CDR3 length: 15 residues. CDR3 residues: CASSGGTSGNYEQYF. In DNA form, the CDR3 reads TGTGCCAGCAGCGGAGGGACTAGCGGAAACTACGAGCAGTACTTC.